The 19 T cell receptor beta chains reported below all come from one sample, sequenced in a study of blood T cell repertoires in COVID-19 (dated by TCRdb to about 2020). The library was made by the immunoSEQ multiplex PCR assay. TCRdb took over this immuneACCESS table, retaining in-frame rearrangements with V and J assigned. Such tables are incomplete; in checked studies, under half of the missing clones stem from an unresolved V gene, and the remainder is unexplained. Recorded for this sample are 200,000 to 300,000 clones; about nine tenths of them occurred a single time. Clones ranked in the top ten supply approximately 4.3% of the sample. Sample: PBMCs or T cells enriched from blood (not recorded which). The receptors were sampled from a woman aged 25 to 39 with acute COVID-19.

The genes are TRBV5-5 and TRBJ1-1, with 8 bases identical to TRBD1. The CDR3 loop spans 17 amino acids. In germline, CDR1 is SGHKS, CDR2 YYEKEE (reference sequence). The V gene end was trimmed by 0 bases and the J gene end by 3 bases; junction bases not matched to a gene: 10. CDR3 nucleotides: TGTGCCAGCAGCTTGGCCGGGGGGACAGGTCAGTACACTGAAGCTTTCTTT. It specifies CASSLAGGTGQYTEAFF.

The CDR3 loop reads CASSLVGDRGLRAFF. DNA for the CDR3: TGTGCCAGCAGCTTAGTAGGGGACAGGGGACTTCGAGCTTTCTTT. The chain uses TRBV7-9 and TRBJ1-1; TRBD1 agrees at 10 bases. Germline V gene lookup returns CDR1 SEHNR and CDR2 FQNEAQ (reference sequence). The CDR3 is 15 amino acids. V shed 1 base and J 10 bases; nucleotides not matched to a gene: 9.

The V and J genes are TRBV4-1 and TRBJ1-1; D not resolved. The CDR3 contains 15 residues. The V gene lost 4 bases and the J gene lost 6 bases, with 18 bases spanning the gap. Germline assignment: CDR1 MGHRA and CDR2 YSYEKL. The CDR3 loop reads CASSPKWNSSPEAFF. The CDR3 DNA reads TGCGCCAGCAGCCCAAAGTGGAACAGCTCCCCTGAAGCTTTCTTT.

The chain recombines TRBV5-5 with TRBJ1-1; D gene ambiguous. This CDR3 is built from 11 residues. Trimming removed 3 bases from V and 5 bases from J, with 5 bases in between. CDR1 and CDR2 from the germline V gene are SGHKS and YYEKEE (reference sequence). Written as DNA, the CDR3 is TGTGCCAGCAGCTCTTTGACTGAAGCTTTCTTT. Its protein product is CASSSLTEAFF.

The chain has TRBV6-6 and TRBJ2-3, with 10 bases lining up with TRBD2. CDR3 length: 16 residues. V trimming: 10 bases; J trimming: 11 bases; junction bases outside the gene matches: 21. Germline V gene sequence: CDR1 MNHNY, CDR2 SVGAGI (reference sequence). CDR3 sequence: CATNPLGLAGARLQYF. For the CDR3, the DNA is TGTGCCACCAACCCACTCGGGCTAGCGGGGGCCCGATTGCAGTATTTT.

This chain connects TRBV5-1 to TRBJ1-1; perhaps TRBD1 as D (6 bases). Germline V gene sequence: CDR1 SGHRS, CDR2 YFSETQ. V was trimmed by 4 bases and J by 6 bases, leaving 19 bases between them. The CDR3 contains 15 residues. The CDR3 DNA sequence: TGCGCCAGCAGCGGGGGGGGCCCGGCCCGGTCTGAAGCTTTCTTT. It yields the protein CASSGGGPARSEAFF. The full variable domain, its missing parts supplied by reference TRBV5-1 and TRBJ1-1, is KAGVTQTPRYLIKTRGQQVTLSCSPISGHRSVSWYQQTPGQGLQFLFEYFSETQRNKGNFPGRFSGRQFSNSRSEMNVSTLELGDSALYLCASSGGGPARSEAFFGQGTRLTVV.

This chain links TRBV12-3 or TRBV12-4 with TRBJ2-5; 7 bases line up with TRBD1. The trim removed 3 bases at V and 5 bases at J, leaving 3 bases unmatched. The CDR3 runs to 13 residues. CDR3 in amino acids: CASSLGDSETQYF. The CDR3 DNA reads TGTGCCAGCAGTTTGGGGGACAGTGAGACCCAGTACTTC.

The genes are TRBV5-1 and TRBJ2-1; D gene ambiguous. V was clipped by 0 bases and J by 8 bases, with 12 bases between them. CDR3 length: 14 residues. The V gene's germline CDR1 is SGHRS and CDR2 YFSETQ. The DNA of the CDR3 is TGCGCCAGCAGCTTGGTACAAGGCAGGCATGAGCAGTTCTTC. Translated, it gives CASSLVQGRHEQFF.

The CDR3 DNA reads as TGTGCCAGCAGTCCTTGGACAGGATTCTACGAGCAGTACTTC. This translates into CASSPWTGFYEQYF. This chain uses TRBV28 with TRBJ2-7; 7 positions agree with TRBD1. Germline loops: CDR1 MDHEN, CDR2 SYDVKM. Germline trimming cut 5 bases from V and 3 bases from J; bases unmatched to any gene: 7. CDR3 length: 14 amino acids. Variable domain in full (rest from reference TRBV28 and TRBJ2-7): DVKVTQSSRYLVKRTGEKVFLECVQDMDHENMFWYRQDPGLGLRLIYFSYDVKMKEKGDIPEGYSVSREKKERFSLILESASTNQTSMYLCASSPWTGFYEQYFGPGTRLTVT.

The chain is built from TRBV4-3 and TRBJ2-3, with D tentatively TRBD1 (5 bases). V was pared by 0 bases and J by 7 bases, with 17 bases between. Germline CDR1 reads LGHNA; CDR2 reads YSLEER. The CDR3 is made up of 16 amino acids. Here the CDR3 DNA reads TGCGCCAGCAGCCAAGATCTTAGGGGCCCTGGGTATACGCAGTATTTT. It yields the protein CASSQDLRGPGYTQYF.

The genes are TRBV11-2 and TRBJ1-6; a possible D gene is TRBD1 (6 bases). V was clipped by 1 base and J by 14 bases, with 12 bases between them. The CDR3 has 13 residues. Germline V gives CDR1 SGHAT, CDR2 FQNNGV. The CDR3 DNA follows: TGTGCCAGCAGCTTAGTCGGACAGCCAGCCCTCCACTTT. Translation: CASSLVGQPALHF.

The chain carries TRBV30 and TRBJ2-7; 8 positions agree with TRBD2. Germline V gene sequence: CDR1 GTSNPN, CDR2 SVGIG (reference sequence). The CDR3 spans 13 residues. V lost 2 bases to trimming and J lost 3 bases; unmatched junction nucleotides: 3. CDR3 region: CAWSRSGSYEQYF. Written as DNA, the CDR3 is TGTGCCTGGAGTAGGAGCGGGAGCTACGAGCAGTACTTC.

The chain couples TRBV6-5 to TRBJ1-5; D unresolved. CDR1 and CDR2 (germline): MNHEY, SVGAGI. Trimming removed 4 bases at V and 5 bases at J, with 6 bases between. The CDR3 spans 12 residues. The CDR3 DNA sequence: TGTGCCAGCAGTTCCCCGGATCAGCCCCAGCATTTT. Translating it yields CASSSPDQPQHF.

This rearrangement joins TRBV18 to TRBJ2-5; TRBD2 might be the D (6 bases). The CDR3 consists of 15 residues. The V and J ends lost 3 bases and 1 base respectively, with 12 bases between them. Germline V CDR1 and CDR2: KGHSH, LQKENI. As DNA, the CDR3 is TGTGCCAGCTCACCTGGGTTCGGGGGCCAAGAGACCCAGTACTTC. Its translation: CASSPGFGGQETQYF.

This clone has just a few counts. This chain uses TRBV2 with TRBJ1-5; TRBD1 might be the D (5 bases). This CDR3 contains 14 residues. Trimming left V 8 bases short and J 5 bases short, with 16 bases between. Germline V gene data show CDR1 as SNHLY and CDR2 as FYNNEI. The DNA for the CDR3 is TGTGCCAGCGCCCCGCAAGGGGTGGATCAGCCCCAGCATTTT. Amino acid sequence: CASAPQGVDQPQHF.

The chain links TRBV6-1 to TRBJ1-6; 8 bases line up with TRBD1. The CDR3 sequence is 19 residues long. CDR1 and CDR2 (germline): MNHNS, SASEGT. The V gene end was trimmed by 4 bases and the J gene end by 0 bases; junction bases not matched to a gene: 11. The CDR3 region is CASSGDRGLFSSYNSPLHF. CDR3 nucleotide sequence: TGTGCCAGCAGTGGTGACAGGGGACTCTTTAGCTCCTATAATTCACCCCTCCACTTT.

The chain combines TRBV10-3 with TRBJ1-1; weak D call: TRBD1 (6 bases). Trimming stripped 8 bases from V and 5 bases from J, with 18 bases between. The CDR3 totals 14 residues. Looked up from germline, CDR1 is ENHRY and CDR2 is SYGVKD. CDR3 sequence reads: CAIGTHRDETEAFF. In DNA form, the CDR3 reads TGTGCCATCGGAACCCACAGGGATGAAACTGAAGCTTTCTTT.

The V gene is TRBV5-1, the J gene TRBJ1-1; 9 bases map to TRBD1. V lost 2 bases to trimming and J lost 3 bases; unmatched junction nucleotides: 5. CDR3 length equals 15 residues. The germline gives CDR1 SGHRS, CDR2 YFSETQ. The CDR3 protein is CASSFSGTGHTEAFF. CDR3 coding DNA: TGCGCCAGCAGCTTCTCCGGGACAGGGCACACTGAAGCTTTCTTT.

The V call is TRBV13, the J call TRBJ1-1; D is unresolved. V lost 5 bases to trimming and J lost 10 bases, with 14 bases between them. Germline loops: CDR1 PRHDT, CDR2 FYEKMQ (reference sequence). CDR3 length: 12 amino acids. The CDR3 protein is CASSAPHEGAFF. The CDR3 DNA reads as TGTGCCAGCAGCGCACCCCACGAGGGAGCTTTCTTT.